This is a list of T cell receptor beta chains from one sample in a study of OX40 agonist ivuxolimab in advanced cancers. Measured with immunoSEQ multiplex PCR; TCRdb has only the in-frame clones, and not every one. This sample has about 65,000 clones, with about 82% found just once. Sequencing was performed on CD4+ or CD8+ T cells sorted from blood, taken in a trial of the OX40 agonist ivuxolimab. These TCRs come from an adult with an advanced solid tumor such as melanoma, head and neck, liver or kidney cancer. The CDR3 runs from the conserved cysteine through the conserved F or W. Each record gives: clone size, J gene, V gene, D gene, CDR3 DNA, CDR3 protein. A D gene is named only where the DNA matches it firmly. For some rows the clone size is stated as once, few or many, or as a class when expanded; others skip it.

>-|TRBJ2-7|TRBV25-1|TRBD1
TGTGCCAGCAGTCCCGACAGGGGGGCCGAGCAGTACTTC
CASSPDRGAEQYF
>-|TRBJ2-1|TRBV9|-
TGTGCCAGCAGCGTAGGGGGATCCTACAATGAGCAGTTCTTC
CASSVGGSYNEQFF
>-|TRBJ1-2|TRBV7-2|-
TGTGCCAGCAGCCACCGGGACCGGGAAGGCTACACCTTC
CASSHRDREGYTF
>-|TRBJ1-3|TRBV11-1|-
TGTGCCAGCAGCCCGGACCGCTACTCTGGAAACACCATATATTTT
CASSPDRYSGNTIYF
>-|TRBJ1-2|TRBV7-2|-
TGTGCCAGCAGCGGGAGCGGGCTTTATGGCTACACCTTC
CASSGSGLYGYTF
>-|TRBJ1-1|TRBV5-1|-
TGCGCCAGCAGCCAGGGACGGAGGAACACTGAAGCTTTCTTT
CASSQGRRNTEAFF
>-|TRBJ1-5|TRBV7-2|-
TGTGCCAGCAGCTTAAGTTTCTGGGGTCAGCCCCAGCATTTT
CASSLSFWGQPQHF
>-|TRBJ2-2|TRBV10-3|-
TGTGCCAGCGGGGGACAGTTGAACACCGGGGAGCTGTTTTTT
CASGGQLNTGELFF
>-|TRBJ2-1|TRBV5-4|TRBD2
TGTGCCAGCAGCGCGGGACTAGCGGGCTCACTGGGGCAGTTCTTC
CASSAGLAGSLGQFF
>-|TRBJ2-5|TRBV15|-
TGTGCCACCAGCAGACTGGAAGAGACCCAGTACTTC
CATSRLEETQYF
>-|TRBJ1-5|TRBV27|-
TGTGCCAGCGGTTACTCGAGTCATAGCAATCAGCCCCAGCATTTT
CASGYSSHSNQPQHF
>-|TRBJ2-1|TRBV5-1|-
TGCGCCAGCAGCTTGCTACAAGGGCCCAATGAGCAGTTCTTC
CASSLLQGPNEQFF
>-|TRBJ1-6|TRBV7-8|-
TGTGCCAGCAGCTTAGCGACAGGCTGGAATTCACCCCTCCACTTT
CASSLATGWNSPLHF
>-|TRBJ2-7|TRBV29-1|TRBD2
TGCAGCGTAGCTAGACTAGCGGGAGGACCGGGAGAGCAGTACTTC
CSVARLAGGPGEQYF
>-|TRBJ1-3|TRBV2|-
TGTGCCACGAGGGAAGGCAGCGGAAACACCATATATTTT
CATREGSGNTIYF
>-|TRBJ1-1|TRBV2|-
TGTGCCAGCAGTGGGCCTCAGGGGCCGAACACTGAAGCTTTCTTT
CASSGPQGPNTEAFF
>-|TRBJ1-1|TRBV4-2|-
TGTGCCAGCAGCCAACCCCGAGGGGAAACTGAAGCTTTCTTT
CASSQPRGETEAFF
>-|TRBJ2-1|TRBV5-1|-
TGCGCCAGCAGCTTGTGGACGGGACTCAATGAGCAGTTCTTC
CASSLWTGLNEQFF
>few|TRBJ1-2|TRBV28|-
TGTGCCAGCAGTTCGGGGGCTACAGGGTCTTATGGCTACACCTTC
CASSSGATGSYGYTF
>-|TRBJ2-1|TRBV7-2|-
TGTGCCAGCAGCTTATATGGGGAGAACAATGAGCAGTTCTTC
CASSLYGENNEQFF
>-|TRBJ2-7|TRBV6-1|-
TGTGCCAGCAGCCAACACGGACCGGGCTACGAGCAGTACTTC
CASSQHGPGYEQYF
>few|TRBJ1-2|TRBV13|-
TGTGCCAGCAGCAATTGGAGGGTGTCTTATGGCTACACCTTC
CASSNWRVSYGYTF
>-|TRBJ2-1|TRBV7-8|TRBD1
TGTGCCAGCAGTTTGCGAGAGGGGGCGACCAATGAGCAGTTCTTC
CASSLREGATNEQFF
>-|TRBJ2-1|TRBV2|TRBD2
TGTGCCAGCATATGGACTAGCGGGAGGGGGGCGCAGTTCTTC
CASIWTSGRGAQFF
>-|TRBJ1-3|TRBV27|-
TGTGCCAGCAGTTTAGGGGGCTCTGGAAACACCATATATTTT
CASSLGGSGNTIYF
>-|TRBJ1-4|TRBV5-6|-
TGTGCCAGCAGCTTGTATGGGGGATTGGATGAAAAACTGTTTTTT
CASSLYGGLDEKLFF
>-|TRBJ1-1|TRBV27|-
TGTGCCAGCAGTTTACAGGCAGGGGTCACTGAAGCTTTCTTT
CASSLQAGVTEAFF
>-|TRBJ1-4|TRBV30|-
TGTGCCTGGATGCGGCAGAATGAAAAACTGTTTTTT
CAWMRQNEKLFF
>few|TRBJ2-7|TRBV19|-
TGTGCCGGACTGGCCTCAGCTGGCTACGAGCAGTACTTC
CAGLASAGYEQYF
>-|TRBJ1-6|TRBV27|-
TGTGCCAGCAGTTTGGGGTTTCAGGGAGAGAGTTCACCCCTCCACTTT
CASSLGFQGESSPLHF
>-|TRBJ2-3|TRBV7-3|TRBD1
TGTGCCAGCAGCTCACAGGGGGCGGAAGATACGCAGTATTTT
CASSSQGAEDTQYF
>-|TRBJ1-2|TRBV5-6|-
TGTGCCAGCAGCTGGGGGAACGACTATGGCTACACCTTC
CASSWGNDYGYTF